The 9 T cell receptor beta chains below all came from one sample that was sequenced in a study of chemoradiotherapy in HPV16-positive cancers. Sequencing was performed with immunoSEQ multiplex PCR; in TCRdb, only in-frame clones are kept and a portion is missing. The sample carries about 68,000 clones, roughly 86% recorded once. This sample comprised blood, obtained from a patient who underwent chemoradiotherapy. Receptor source: a human donor with HPV-associated anogenital cancer.

Only a few counts were recorded for this clone. The gene calls are TRBV4-1 and TRBJ2-5; TRBD2 matches at 14 bases. This CDR3 spans 15 amino acids. CDR1 and CDR2 from the germline V gene are MGHRA and YSYEKL. The V gene end was trimmed by 4 bases and the J gene end by 5 bases; junction bases not matched to a gene: 3. In nucleotides, the CDR3 is TGCGCCAGCAGCCCTGGACTAGCGGGAGGTGAGACCCAGTACTTC. This encodes CASSPGLAGGETQYF.

The gene calls are TRBV10-2 and TRBJ1-1; the D is unclear. The V end was cut by 2 bases, the J end by 1 base, with 8 bases between. Germline V gene sequence: CDR1 WSHSY, CDR2 SAAADI. CDR3 length: 14 amino acids. The CDR3, as DNA: TGCGCCAGCAGTGAGACGGACGGGAACACTGAAGCTTTCTTT. Encoded protein: CASSETDGNTEAFF.

The chain combines TRBV9 with TRBJ1-2, with TRBD1 as a possible D gene (5 bases). CDR3 length: 13 amino acids. Germline V CDR1 and CDR2: SGDLS, YYNGEE. The germline V and J ends were trimmed by 1 base and 7 bases, with 11 bases remaining between them. CDR3 amino acids: CASSVPGYGGYTF. The CDR3 DNA follows: TGTGCCAGCAGCGTACCAGGGTACGGTGGCTACACCTTC. Using reference TRBV9 and TRBJ1-2 for the parts outside the CDR3, the full variable domain is DSGVTQTPKHLITATGQRVTLRCSPRSGDLSVYWYQQSLDQGLQFLIQYYNGEERAKGNILERFSAQQFPDLHSELNLSSLELGDSALYFCASSVPGYGGYTFGSGTRLTVV.

The rearrangement joins TRBV6-6 to TRBJ2-7, with 12 bases lining up with TRBD2. V was clipped by 9 bases and J by 6 bases; unmatched bases: 6. This CDR3 is built from 13 residues. Germline CDR1 and CDR2: MNHNY and SVGAGI (reference sequence). Here the CDR3 reads CASRLAGVREQYF. CDR3 DNA: TGTGCCAGTCGACTAGCGGGAGTCCGCGAGCAGTACTTC.

Turning to this clone: One end of the junction does not line up with germline, which may come from a read error. The genes are TRBV7-7 and TRBJ2-7, with 7 bases matching TRBD1. Per the germline V gene, CDR1 is SSHAT and CDR2 is FNYEAQ (reference sequence). The CDR3 consists of 14 residues. In DNA form, the CDR3 reads TGTGCTAGCAGTCAACAGGGGCGCAAGGGCGAGCAGTACTTC. Translation gives CASSQQGRKGEQYF.

The chain is built from TRBV27 and TRBJ1-1; D perhaps matches TRBD1 (6 bases). Trimming removed 5 bases from V and 1 base from J, with 17 bases in between. The V gene's germline CDR1 is MNHEY and CDR2 SMNVEV (reference sequence). The CDR3 totals 16 residues. CDR3 sequence reads: CASSRNRAGGNTEAFF. In nucleotides, the CDR3 is TGTGCCAGCAGTCGCAACAGGGCTGGAGGGAACACTGAAGCTTTCTTT.

Concerning this clone: The germline gene is not matched at one end of the junction; a read error may be the cause. This CDR3 is CASSLARLNTKAFF. CDR3 DNA: TGTGCCAGCAGCTTAGCTCGGCTGAACACTAAAGCTTTCTTT. The chain uses TRBV7-8 and TRBJ1-1; no firm D call. CDR3 length: 14 amino acids. The V gene's germline CDR1 is SGHVS and CDR2 FQNEAQ.

The chain recombines TRBV4-2 with TRBJ2-2; D unclear. The germline V gene encodes CDR1 LGHNA and CDR2 YNFKEQ. Trimming pared 0 bases from V and 6 bases from J, leaving 11 bases between. CDR3 length: 15 residues. This CDR3 is CASSQDVYSSGELFF. The DNA for the CDR3 is TGTGCCAGCAGCCAAGATGTGTACTCCTCCGGGGAGCTGTTTTTT.

This clone was found once. This chain uses TRBV11-2 with TRBJ1-4; D is undetermined. V was pared by 5 bases and J by 4 bases, with 14 bases between. Germline CDR1 reads SGHAT; CDR2 reads FQNNGV. This CDR3 comprises 15 residues. CDR3 sequence: CASSPPGRSNEKLFF. CDR3 in DNA: TGTGCCAGCAGCCCCCCCGGCAGGAGTAATGAAAAACTGTTTTTT.